This T cell receptor beta chain originates from a study of blood T cell repertoires in COVID-19. Study details: In each case, the material was cDNA or gDNA derived from T cells, B-cell-depleted T cells, or PBMCs.

Produced via immunoSEQ multiplex PCR; TCRdb's table is partial and in-frame only. The data contain 200,000 to 250,000 clones, around 89% of them singletons. Comments on this clone: The junction shows a germline mismatch at one end, possibly a read error.

Individuals drawn from 20 to 25 US areas were roughly 18 to 95 years old. Assignment of participants to cohorts was predicated upon participant-reported clinical history. This CDR3 is built from 15 residues. The germline V gene encodes CDR1 SGHTA and CDR2 FQGTGA. The specimen sequenced was PBMCs or T cells enriched from blood (not recorded which). The rearrangement uses TRBV7-3 and TRBJ2-7, with 9 positions matching TRBD1. The receptor was derived from a woman aged 25 to 39 who had recovered from COVID-19. CDR3 DNA: TGTGCCAGCAGCCCCCGAGGACAGGGGTCCTCCGAGCAGTACTTC. Amino acids: CASSPRGQGSSEQYF.